This record covers a single T cell receptor (beta chain). The germline V gene encodes CDR1 SEHNR and CDR2 FQNEAQ (reference sequence). The CDR3 consists of 15 residues. Trimming pared 3 bases from V and 6 bases from J, leaving 12 bases between. Using immunoSEQ multiplex PCR, the repertoire was profiled, and TCRdb retains in-frame clones only, with some absent. This table holds more than 90,000 clones, roughly 87% found once. This sample was taken from a study of blood T cell repertoires in COVID-19. Across the whole study: COVID-19 samples from acute and convalescent phases originated in the United States, Italy and Spain. Nucleic acid was either cDNA or gDNA, and it came from T cells, B-cell-depleted T cells, or PBMCs.

The J gene is TRBJ1-6, the V gene TRBV7-9; tentatively, D is TRBD1 (5 bases). The sequence was obtained from a woman aged 55-69 years with COVID-19, enrolled during active disease. Source material: peripheral blood. The CDR3, as DNA: TGTGCCAGCAGCTTTGGGGCCAGCCTTAATTCACCCCTCCACTTT. This translates into CASSFGASLNSPLHF.